This T cell receptor (beta chain) was sequenced for a study of shared clonotypes between healthy human individuals. Sequencing was performed with immunoSEQ multiplex PCR; in TCRdb, only in-frame clones are kept and a portion is missing. This sample carries 2,500,000 or so clones, roughly 92% of them seen once, and the ten largest clones take roughly 0.15%. With 6 bases clipped from V and 7 bases from J, the junction kept 15 bases outside the gene matches. The CDR3 covers 16 residues. In germline, CDR1 is KGHSH, CDR2 LQKENI. V is TRBV18 and J is TRBJ1-5; 7 nucleotides line up with TRBD1. The sequence was collected from a man aged 18 to 29 in good health. Sequences were obtained from naive CD4+ T cells sorted from blood. Subset meaning: CD45RA+ positively selected. The CDR3 loop is CASSPDRAENGQPQHF. The CDR3 bases are TGTGCCAGCTCGCCAGACAGGGCAGAAAACGGGCAGCCCCAGCATTTT.